The 2 T cell receptor beta chains presented below share a single source sample, sequenced in a study of identifying expanded T cells in peripheral blood. Clones were read by immunoSEQ multiplex PCR, and TCRdb kept only the in-frame ones, dropping some. The repertoire holds about 90,000 clones, with 75% to 90% as singletons. Sample: blood. Every receptor here comes from a person aged 18 to 70 in good health.

This clone was observed once. The V call is TRBV7-9, the J call TRBJ2-7, with D unclear. CDR1 and CDR2 from the germline V gene are SEHNR and FQNEAQ (reference sequence). The V gene lost 1 base and the J gene lost 0 bases, with 10 bases spanning the gap. This CDR3 is built from 15 residues. The chain's CDR3 is CASSLGTVSSYEQYF. As DNA, the CDR3 is TGTGCCAGCAGCTTAGGGACGGTGAGCTCCTACGAGCAGTACTTC.

The chain recombines TRBV4-3 with TRBJ2-7, with TRBD2 matching over 8 bases. This CDR3 contains 15 residues. CDR1 is LGHNA, CDR2 YSLEER, per germline. V lost 2 bases to trimming and J lost 3 bases; unmatched junction nucleotides: 6. CDR3 sequence (DNA): TGCGCCAGCAGCCAAACGGGGGGGCCAGTCTACGAGCAGTACTTC. It is translated as CASSQTGGPVYEQYF.